A single sample gave rise to the 11 T cell receptor beta chains below, sequenced in a study of shared clonotypes between healthy human individuals. Sequencing used immunoSEQ multiplex PCR; TCRdb keeps in-frame clones, though not all of them. The table includes around 700,000 clones, 72% detected once. Sequencing was performed on memory CD4+ T cells sorted from blood. Stated subset: CD45RA-negative fraction. These receptors were obtained from a woman in her twenties or thirties in good health.

The chain carries TRBV28 and TRBJ2-1; D is undetermined. CDR3 length: 11 residues. Germline V lookup: CDR1 MDHEN, CDR2 SYDVKM. Trimming shortened V by 6 bases and J by 7 bases, and 7 bases separated the two germline ends. CDR3 DNA sequence: TGTGCCAGCAGCACCTTAAATGAGCAGTTCTTC. Amino acid sequence: CASSTLNEQFF.

The chain carries TRBV5-1 and TRBJ2-7; 7 nucleotides match TRBD1. V was pared by 4 bases and J by 2 bases, with 15 bases of the junction left unmatched. The V gene's germline CDR1 is SGHRS and CDR2 YFSETQ. The CDR3 is 17 amino acids. This CDR3 is CASSQNLQGTGTYEQYF. CDR3 bases: TGCGCCAGCAGCCAGAATCTACAGGGGACCGGAACCTACGAGCAGTACTTC.

J is TRBJ2-7 and V is TRBV15; 11 bases match TRBD2. The V gene's germline CDR1 is LNHNV and CDR2 YYDKDF (reference sequence). J was trimmed by 0 bases and V by 0 bases; bases with no gene match: 4. This CDR3 contains 17 residues. The chain's CDR3 is CATSRDGGTSGSYEQYF. For the CDR3, the DNA is TGTGCCACCAGCAGAGATGGAGGGACTAGCGGCTCCTACGAGCAGTACTTC.

The V and J genes are TRBV6-1 and TRBJ1-4, with TRBD1 matching over 7 bases. The V and J ends lost 4 bases and 8 bases, in that order; junction bases with no gene match: 16. The germline V gene encodes CDR1 MNHNS and CDR2 SASEGT. The CDR3 covers 17 residues. The CDR3 region is CASSVAPGVGGGEKLFF. Here the CDR3 DNA reads TGTGCCAGCAGTGTCGCCCCCGGGGTAGGGGGCGGCGAAAAACTGTTTTTT.

V is TRBV7-2 and J is TRBJ2-3; D is undetermined. The V and J ends lost 0 bases and 5 bases respectively, with 9 bases between them. This CDR3 is built from 14 residues. From germline, CDR1 is SGHTA and CDR2 FQGNSA. The CDR3 sequence: CASSLALVEDTQYF. CDR3 in DNA: TGTGCCAGCAGCTTAGCTTTAGTGGAAGATACGCAGTATTTT.

The V call is TRBV27, the J call TRBJ1-2, with 8 positions matching TRBD1. Germline values: CDR1 MNHEY, CDR2 SMNVEV (reference sequence). The junction had 10 bases not matched to a gene; V was cut back by 6 bases and J by 7 bases. This CDR3 spans 14 amino acids. The CDR3 bases are TGTGCCAGCAGGAAACCAGGGGGCTCTGGTGGCTACACCTTC. Residues: CASRKPGGSGGYTF.

This chain links TRBV6-5 with TRBJ1-1, with 9 nucleotides matching TRBD1. With V trimmed by 2 bases and J by 3 bases, 7 bases remained unmatched. CDR1 is MNHEY, CDR2 SVGAGI, per germline. This CDR3 spans 16 amino acids. The DNA of the CDR3 is TGTGCCAGCAGTTACGACGCCGGACAGGGGTACACTGAAGCTTTCTTT. This translates into CASSYDAGQGYTEAFF.

This clone was detected only once. The chain carries TRBV18 and TRBJ1-1; no clear D. The CDR3 has 15 amino acids. CDR1 and CDR2 from the germline V gene are KGHSH and LQKENI. The V gene lost 2 bases and the J gene lost 0 bases, with 10 bases spanning the gap. CDR3 nucleotide sequence: TGTGCCAGCTCACCAGCGGGGAGCATGAACACTGAAGCTTTCTTT. Translated: CASSPAGSMNTEAFF. The variable domain in full, with the rest retrieved from reference TRBV18 and TRBJ1-1, is NAGVMQNPRHLVRRRGQEARLRCSPMKGHSHVYWYRQLPEEGLKFMVYLQKENIIDESGMPKERFSAEFPKEGPSILRIQQVVRGDSAAYFCASSPAGSMNTEAFFGQGTRLTVV.

The chain couples TRBV27 to TRBJ2-2, with 7 bases identical to TRBD2. With 8 bases clipped from V and 2 bases from J, the junction kept 11 bases outside the gene matches. The CDR3 length is 16 residues. Germline loops: CDR1 MNHEY, CDR2 SMNVEV (reference sequence). The CDR3 DNA reads as TGTGCCAGCTCCCAAGAGGGAGGGACTAACACCGGGGAGCTGTTTTTT. It specifies CASSQEGGTNTGELFF.

The chain combines TRBV2 with TRBJ2-5; weak D call: TRBD1 (5 bases). The V and J ends lost 11 bases and 5 bases respectively, with 15 bases between them. This CDR3 comprises 12 residues. Germline V CDR1 and CDR2: SNHLY, FYNNEI. The CDR3 loop reads CAGAGLGETQYF. As DNA, the CDR3 is TGTGCCGGAGCAGGGTTGGGCGAGACCCAGTACTTC.

The rearrangement uses TRBV5-1 and TRBJ1-5, with a possible D match to TRBD1 (5 bases). Trimming stripped 0 bases from V and 3 bases from J, with 7 bases between. The CDR3 runs 14 residues. CDR1 is SGHRS, CDR2 YFSETQ, per germline. This chain's CDR3 is CASSLAGFNQPQHF. CDR3 bases: TGCGCCAGCAGCTTGGCAGGGTTCAATCAGCCCCAGCATTTT.